The 28 T cell receptor beta chains below all came from one sample that was sequenced in a study of cytomegalovirus exposure and HLA in healthy donors. PCR involved 60 Vbeta and 13 Jbeta primers. Using immunoSEQ multiplex PCR, the repertoire was profiled, and TCRdb retains in-frame clones only, with some absent. The table lists hundreds of thousands of clones, roughly 80% of them singletons, with about 3% in the top ten. The sample consisted of PBMCs. These TCRs come from a man in his thirties or forties in good health and CMV-seronegative.

CDR3: CASSETGEYGYTF. The CDR3 nucleotides read TGTGCCAGCAGTGAGACAGGGGAGTATGGCTACACCTTC. The chain couples TRBV28 to TRBJ1-2; 8 bases map to TRBD1. Trimming at V came to 5 bases and at J to 5 bases, leaving 4 bases not matched to a gene. The CDR3 is 13 amino acids. The germline V gene encodes CDR1 MDHEN and CDR2 SYDVKM.

The rearrangement links TRBV6-5 to TRBJ1-1; 9 nucleotides agree with TRBD1. Germline trimming cut 6 bases from V and 13 bases from J; bases unmatched to any gene: 12. CDR1 is MNHEY and CDR2 is SVGAGI in the germline V gene. CDR3 length: 13 amino acids. The CDR3 spells CASRGSGDRAIFF. The CDR3 DNA follows: TGTGCCAGCAGGGGTAGTGGGGACAGGGCAATTTTCTTT.

The chain joins TRBV19 to TRBJ1-4; D gene unclear. With 5 bases removed from V and 8 bases from J, the gap between germline ends came to 12 bases. From germline, CDR1 is LNHDA and CDR2 SQIVND (reference sequence). This CDR3 comprises 13 residues. CDR3 bases: TGTGCCAGTAGTCGGATGTCTAGGGAAAAACTGTTTTTT. It encodes CASSRMSREKLFF.

This sequence joins TRBV28 and TRBJ2-3; 13 nucleotides agree with TRBD2. V shed 5 bases, J shed 0 bases, and the junction held 14 bases outside the gene matches. Per the germline V gene, CDR1 is MDHEN and CDR2 is SYDVKM. CDR3 size: 20 residues. The CDR3 reads CASSPSWGLAGITSTDTQYF. CDR3 DNA: TGTGCCAGCAGTCCATCCTGGGGACTAGCGGGGATCACTAGCACAGATACGCAGTATTTT.

The rearrangement links TRBV5-4 to TRBJ2-4; 9 nucleotides line up with TRBD1. This CDR3 contains 14 residues. The germline V gene encodes CDR1 SGHNT and CDR2 YYREEE (reference sequence). V trimming: 4 bases; J trimming: 8 bases; junction bases outside the gene matches: 7. CDR3 loop: CASSLPGQGDIQYF. The CDR3 DNA reads as TGTGCCAGCAGCCTGCCGGGACAGGGAGACATTCAGTACTTC. Using reference TRBV5-4 and TRBJ2-4 for the parts outside the CDR3, the full variable domain is ETGVTQSPTHLIKTRGQQVTLRCSSQSGHNTVSWYQQALGQGPQFIFQYYREEENGRGNFPPRFSGLQFPNYSSELNVNALELDDSALYLCASSLPGQGDIQYFGAGTRLSVL.

This chain links TRBV2 with TRBJ1-4, with 9 bases matching TRBD1. Germline CDR1 SNHLY, CDR2 FYNNEI. V lost 6 bases, J lost 3 bases, and 5 bases stayed unmatched. The CDR3 sequence is 15 residues long. In nucleotides, the CDR3 is TGTGCCAGCAGGGGGGACAGGGTCCCTAATGAAAAACTGTTTTTT. Its translation: CASRGDRVPNEKLFF.

Note on this clone: One end of the junction varies from germline; a read error may be responsible. CDR3 sequence reads: CASSPPQLAGAGQLFF. CDR3 bases: TGTGCCAGCTCACCACCTCAACTAGCGGGGGCCGGGCAGCTGTTTTTT. The J gene is TRBJ2-2, the V gene TRBV18, with 11 positions matching TRBD2. Germline V lookup: CDR1 KGHSH, CDR2 LQKENI. The CDR3 runs 16 residues. Together with reference TRBV18 and TRBJ2-2, the CDR3 gives the full variable domain: NAGVMQNPRHLVRRRGQEARLRCSPMKGHSHVYWYRQLPEEGLKFMVYLQKENIIDESGMPKERFSAEFPKEGPSILRIQQVVRGDSAAYFCASSPPQLAGAGQLFFGEGSRLTVL.

The chain employs TRBV7-6 and TRBJ1-1, with TRBD1 as a possible D gene (5 bases). Germline CDR1 is SGHVS and CDR2 is FNYEAQ. Trimming removed 0 bases at V and 4 bases at J, with 9 bases between. The CDR3 loop spans 14 amino acids. The CDR3 region is CASSLARASTEAFF. The CDR3 nucleotides are TGTGCCAGCAGCTTAGCCAGGGCCAGCACTGAAGCTTTCTTT.

The chain joins TRBV29-1 to TRBJ1-2; perhaps TRBD1 as D (5 bases). V was cut by 6 bases and J by 1 base, with 12 bases left in between. This CDR3 contains 13 residues. Germline V gives CDR1 SQVTM, CDR2 ANQGSEA. CDR3 sequence reads: CSVRDSLNYGYTF. The CDR3 coding sequence is TGCAGCGTCCGAGACAGTCTTAACTATGGCTACACCTTC.

The chain links TRBV6-5 to TRBJ1-6; D call uncertain. The CDR3 is made up of 14 amino acids. With 0 bases removed from V and 4 bases from J, the gap between germline ends came to 4 bases. Germline V gene sequence: CDR1 MNHEY, CDR2 SVGAGI. CDR3 loop: CASSYSAYNSPLHF. The CDR3 region has the DNA TGTGCCAGCAGTTACTCAGCATATAATTCACCCCTCCACTTT.

The CDR3 nucleotides are TGTGCCAGCGGTCTAGCGGGGTACAATGAGCAGTTCTTC. It codes for CASGLAGYNEQFF. The gene calls are TRBV7-9 and TRBJ2-1; 9 bases map to TRBD2. Germline V gene sequence: CDR1 SEHNR, CDR2 FQNEAQ (reference sequence). The CDR3 is 13 amino acids. Trimming at V came to 8 bases and at J to 4 bases, leaving 3 bases not matched to a gene.

The gene calls are TRBV11-2 and TRBJ2-2; 11 nucleotides line up with TRBD1. CDR1 and CDR2 from the germline V gene are SGHAT and FQNNGV. V dropped 5 bases and J dropped 7; count of bases not matched to a gene: 3. The CDR3 is 14 residues long. In DNA form, the CDR3 reads TGTGCCAGCAGCCTGGGACAGGGGGTCGGGGAGCTGTTTTTT. Protein sequence: CASSLGQGVGELFF.

V is TRBV7-9 and J is TRBJ2-5; D remains ambiguous. Trimming left V 0 bases short and J 5 bases short, with 7 bases between. CDR3 length: 13 residues. The germline gives CDR1 SEHNR, CDR2 FQNEAQ (reference sequence). The CDR3 loop is CASSLALGETQYF. In DNA form, the CDR3 reads TGTGCCAGCAGCTTAGCGCTCGGGGAGACCCAGTACTTC.

DNA for the CDR3: TGTGCCAGCAGTCCAGGGACAGTCACTGGAAACACCATATATTTT. Residues: CASSPGTVTGNTIYF. V is TRBV28 and J is TRBJ1-3; TRBD1 matches 7 bases. The CDR3 consists of 15 residues. The V segment lost 5 bases and the J segment 2 bases; nucleotides outside the gene matches: 6. Germline V gene lookup returns CDR1 MDHEN and CDR2 SYDVKM.

The chain couples TRBV10-2 to TRBJ2-3; 10 bases map to TRBD2. The CDR3 spans 15 residues. Germline V lookup: CDR1 WSHSY, CDR2 SAAADI. V shed 8 bases and J 1 base; nucleotides not matched to a gene: 6. Written as DNA, the CDR3 is TGCGCCAGCGTGGTAGCGGGGGGTGGCACAGATACGCAGTATTTT. Translated, it gives CASVVAGGGTDTQYF.

J is TRBJ2-2 and V is TRBV28, with TRBD1 matching 9 bases. Germline assignment: CDR1 MDHEN and CDR2 SYDVKM. V gave up 5 bases and J gave up 2 bases; unmatched junction bases: 12. The CDR3 is 18 residues long. CDR3 loop: CASSTNRWDRANTGELFF. The CDR3 DNA sequence: TGTGCCAGCAGTACAAACCGTTGGGACAGGGCTAACACCGGGGAGCTGTTTTTT.

The genes are TRBV6-1 and TRBJ1-6, with D tentatively TRBD1 (5 bases). Germline V gene sequence: CDR1 MNHNS, CDR2 SASEGT. With 5 bases removed from V and 9 bases from J, the gap between germline ends came to 14 bases. The CDR3 extends over 14 amino acids. Here the CDR3 DNA reads TGTGCCAGCAGTTTAGACAGAGAGTCTTCACCCCTCCACTTT. Amino acid sequence: CASSLDRESSPLHF.

The chain carries TRBV2 and TRBJ2-1; no reliable D call. Germline CDR1 and CDR2: SNHLY and FYNNEI. This CDR3 spans 12 amino acids. V lost 6 bases and J lost 8, with 11 bases in between. CDR3 DNA sequence: TGTGCCAGCAGGTACAGATACTATGAGCAGTTCTTC. It yields the protein CASRYRYYEQFF. Based on the CDR3 plus reference TRBV2 and TRBJ2-1, the full variable domain is EPEVTQTPSHQVTQMGQEVILRCVPISNHLYFYWYRQILGQKVEFLVSFYNNEISEKSEIFDDQFSVERPDGSNFTLKIRSTKLEDSAMYFCASRYRYYEQFFGPGTRLTVL.

This chain links TRBV28 with TRBJ2-5, with D possibly matching TRBD2 (5 bases). The length of the CDR3 is 12 residues. Trimming shortened V by 3 bases and J by 9 bases, and 11 bases separated the two germline ends. Germline values: CDR1 MDHEN, CDR2 SYDVKM. In DNA, the CDR3 is TGTGCCAGCAGTTTCCCGCTCGGGGCCCAGTACTTC. Amino acid sequence: CASSFPLGAQYF.

The chain employs TRBV4-1 and TRBJ2-4; D gene ambiguous. Germline CDR1 MGHRA, CDR2 YSYEKL. V lost 0 bases and J 0 bases, leaving 18 bases between the germline ends. The CDR3 covers 19 residues. DNA of the CDR3: TGCGCCAGCAGCCAAGATCAGTTCGCGGTCCCGAGAGCCAAAAACATTCAGTACTTC. Translated, it gives CASSQDQFAVPRAKNIQYF.

This clone was seen a handful of times. This rearrangement joins TRBV5-5 to TRBJ1-1, with D hard to call. Per germline, CDR1 SGHKS and CDR2 YYEKEE (reference sequence). This CDR3 comprises 14 residues. Trimming took off 2 bases at V and 0 bases at J, with 8 bases between the two ends. CDR3: CASSFWTVNTEAFF. In DNA, the CDR3 is TGTGCCAGCAGCTTCTGGACTGTGAACACTGAAGCTTTCTTT. Complete variable domain (other parts from reference TRBV5-5 and TRBJ1-1): DAGVTQSPTHLIKTRGQQVTLRCSPISGHKSVSWYQQVLGQGPQFIFQYYEKEERGRGNFPDRFSARQFPNYSSELNVNALLLGDSALYLCASSFWTVNTEAFFGQGTRLTVV.

The chain recombines TRBV6-9 with TRBJ2-6, with 7 bases that match TRBD1. After removal of 5 bases from V and 0 bases from J, the junction contained 10 bases not matched to a gene. Looked up from germline, CDR1 is MNHGY and CDR2 is SVAAGI. The CDR3 extends over 18 amino acids. The CDR3 here is CASSETGPRLSGANVLTF. Here the CDR3 DNA reads TGTGCCAGCAGTGAGACAGGGCCAAGACTCTCTGGGGCCAACGTCCTGACTTTC.

The V call is TRBV6-1, the J call TRBJ1-1, with D hard to call. V was trimmed by 7 bases and J by 0 bases, leaving 12 bases between them. Germline V gives CDR1 MNHNS, CDR2 SASEGT. The CDR3 has 14 amino acids. The DNA of the CDR3 is TGTGCCAGCAACGCCGGAGTAATGAACACTGAAGCTTTCTTT. Amino acids: CASNAGVMNTEAFF.

This clone has just a few counts. The rearrangement joins TRBV5-1 to TRBJ2-3; perhaps TRBD1 as D (6 bases). The CDR3 covers 16 residues. Trimming removed 0 bases at V and 0 bases at J, with 11 bases between. Germline V CDR1 and CDR2: SGHRS, YFSETQ. The chain's CDR3 is CASSLGTVPSTDTQYF. The CDR3 DNA reads as TGCGCCAGCAGCTTGGGGACAGTTCCTAGCACAGATACGCAGTATTTT.

J is TRBJ2-1 and V is TRBV18, with D perhaps TRBD1 (5 bases). The CDR3 totals 15 residues. V was cut by 1 base and J by 0 bases, with 7 bases left in between. CDR1 is KGHSH, CDR2 LQKENI, per germline. The CDR3 reads CASSPLGVSYNEQFF. CDR3 nucleotide sequence: TGTGCCAGCTCACCACTAGGGGTCTCCTACAATGAGCAGTTCTTC.

This clone has only a few counts. The chain uses TRBV7-9 and TRBJ2-1, with 11 bases aligning to TRBD2. V dropped 8 bases and J dropped 5; count of bases not matched to a gene: 5. Germline V gene data show CDR1 as SEHNR and CDR2 as FQNEAQ (reference sequence). CDR3 length equals 14 residues. CDR3 sequence reads: CASQGLAVNNEQFF. CDR3 bases: TGTGCCAGCCAGGGACTAGCGGTGAACAATGAGCAGTTCTTC.

The chain uses TRBV28 and TRBJ2-4, with TRBD1 as a possible D gene (5 bases). Germline lookup yields CDR1 MDHEN and CDR2 SYDVKM. V shed 6 bases and J shed 3 bases, with 15 bases lying between them. The CDR3 sequence is 15 residues long. CDR3 DNA: TGTGCCAGCAGGGAGAGCAGGGTCGGCAAAAACATTCAGTACTTC. Translation: CASRESRVGKNIQYF. The full variable domain, in which reference TRBV28 and TRBJ2-4 provide the parts outside the CDR3, is DVKVTQSSRYLVKRTGEKVFLECVQDMDHENMFWYRQDPGLGLRLIYFSYDVKMKEKGDIPEGYSVSREKKERFSLILESASTNQTSMYLCASRESRVGKNIQYFGAGTRLSVL.

The V and J genes are TRBV9 and TRBJ2-2; 7 bases line up with TRBD1. Germline V gene lookup returns CDR1 SGDLS and CDR2 YYNGEE. Germline trimming cut 4 bases from V and 3 bases from J; bases unmatched to any gene: 9. The CDR3 covers 16 residues. The CDR3 region has the DNA TGTGCCAGCAGCACCCAGACAGGGTTTGACACCGGGGAGCTGTTTTTT. Translated, it gives CASSTQTGFDTGELFF. Filled out from reference TRBV9 and TRBJ2-2, the complete variable domain reads DSGVTQTPKHLITATGQRVTLRCSPRSGDLSVYWYQQSLDQGLQFLIQYYNGEERAKGNILERFSAQQFPDLHSELNLSSLELGDSALYFCASSTQTGFDTGELFFGEGSRLTVL.